This TCR beta chain was identified during a study of human CD8 memory T cell subsets. Phenotypically, stem-like memory CD8+ T cells (TSTEM) were characterized as CCR7+ PD-1- TIGIT-. UMI-labeled 5' RACE produced the TCR beta libraries. TCRdb reprocessed the 5' RACE reads and stores each CDR3 protein as one record, lacking DNA. This sample's clone table lists about 17,000 distinct CDR3 sequences. The CDR3 is 16 residues long. Germline V CDR1 and CDR2: MGHRA, YSYEKL. This sequence was found in a human donor in good health. The sample was CD8+ stem-like memory T cells (TSCM and TCM) sorted from PBMCs. The subset: stem-like memory CD8 T cells (TSTEM), CCR7+ PD-1- TIGIT-. This chain joins TRBV4-1 and TRBJ2-7; TCRdb picks TRBD1, but there is no DNA to check that call. The CDR3 protein is CASSQGGGQGFYEQYF.